The 18 T cell receptor beta chains listed next were all sequenced from one sample in a study of shared T cell receptors in the human thymus (TCRdb year 2021). Preparation of the library involved the immunoSEQ multiplex PCR assay. The immuneACCESS repertoire file appears here via TCRdb, limited to in-frame rearrangements. These files lack a portion of the clones; in checked studies, under half of the deficit traces to unresolved V genes, and the cause of the others is not known. The sample table holds over 650,000 clones, of which around 87% were seen once. Roughly 0.0087% of the sample lies in the top ten. This sample also belongs to another study, concerning human thymus T cells.

Material: thymocytes. The receptors here all came from a boy in the first two years of life with a congenital heart defect. Donor details come from another sample of the same person, matched by shared clones.

This chain uses TRBV4-3 with TRBJ1-2, with no clear D. The V and J ends lost 1 base and 7 bases respectively, with 13 bases between them. The CDR3 has 14 amino acids. CDR1 is LGHNA, CDR2 YSLEER, per germline. CDR3 sequence: CASSQVRVDSGYTF. The DNA of the CDR3 is TGCGCCAGCAGCCAAGTGAGGGTAGACTCTGGCTACACCTTC.

J is TRBJ1-1 and V is TRBV27, with 8 bases aligning to TRBD1. This CDR3 spans 15 amino acids. The germline CDR1 and CDR2 sequences are MNHEY and SMNVEV (reference sequence). V lost 8 bases and J lost 4; bases outside the gene matches: 12. The CDR3 nucleotides are TGTGCCAGCGGGAGACAGGGGAGGTTTATCACTGAAGCTTTCTTT. Protein product: CASGRQGRFITEAFF.

J is TRBJ1-2 and V is TRBV5-1; D is unclear. In germline, CDR1 is SGHRS, CDR2 YFSETQ. The CDR3 covers 14 residues. V lost 4 bases and J 1 base, leaving 11 bases between the germline ends. The CDR3: CASSRQDRNYGYTF. CDR3 coding DNA: TGCGCCAGCAGCAGACAAGACCGTAACTATGGCTACACCTTC.

This sequence joins TRBV6-7 and TRBJ1-6, with 7 bases lining up with TRBD1. TRBV6-7 qualifies as an ORF whose function is uncertain. V gave up 9 bases and J gave up 10 bases; unmatched junction bases: 6. The CDR3 spans 12 residues. This chain's CDR3 is CARRQGGSPLHF. CDR3 DNA sequence: TGTGCCAGGAGACAGGGTGGATCACCCCTCCACTTT.

In regard to this clone: Other DNA sequences in this specimen translate into the identical CDR3. The chain carries TRBV6-5 and TRBJ2-1; D may be TRBD2 (5 bases). The CDR3 covers 13 residues. Germline V lookup: CDR1 MNHEY, CDR2 SVGAGI. V lost 2 bases to trimming and J lost 6 bases, with 8 bases between them. For the CDR3, the DNA is TGTGCCAGCAGTTACGGCCGGGGCAATGAGCAGTTCTTC. Its translation: CASSYGRGNEQFF.

This clone appeared a single time. One end of the junction does not line up with germline, which may come from a read error. Different DNA sequences within this sample yield the same CDR3. V usage is TRBV10-3 and J usage is TRBJ1-6; D perhaps matches TRBD1 (6 bases). CDR1 ENHRY and CDR2 SYGVKD come from the germline V gene. The CDR3 contains 15 residues. CDR3 nucleotides: TGTGCCATCAGTCGCAGGGGATTTGATAATTCCCCCCTCCACTTT. This translates into CAISRRGFDNSPLHF.

The rearrangement links TRBV7-9 to TRBJ2-2; the match to TRBD2 covers 11 bases. The trim removed 5 bases at V and 5 bases at J, leaving 10 bases unmatched. From germline, CDR1 is SEHNR and CDR2 FQNEAQ (reference sequence). The CDR3 sequence is 17 residues long. The CDR3 loop reads CASSPRVAGGRTGELFF. The CDR3 region has the DNA TGTGCCAGCAGCCCTCGGGTAGCGGGGGGGCGGACCGGGGAGCTGTTTTTT.

This chain connects TRBV14 to TRBJ2-7; a weak D match, TRBD2 (5 bases). CDR3 length equals 12 residues. Trimming cost V 5 bases and J 5 bases, with 10 bases left between them. CDR1 is SGHDN, CDR2 FVKESK, per germline. The CDR3 sequence: CASSGSFHEQYF. DNA for the CDR3: TGTGCCAGCAGCGGGAGTTTCCACGAGCAGTACTTC.

The chain is built from TRBV5-1 and TRBJ2-1; the match to TRBD2 covers 13 bases. CDR3 length equals 17 residues. V shed 0 bases and J 8 bases; nucleotides not matched to a gene: 8. Germline CDR1 is SGHRS and CDR2 is YFSETQ. In DNA form, the CDR3 reads TGCGCCAGCAGCTTGGCGAGGGGACTAGCGGGGAGGGATGAGCAGTTCTTC. This gives the protein CASSLARGLAGRDEQFF.

The count of this clone is one. This CDR3 is also generated by other DNA sequences in the sample. The V call is TRBV28, the J call TRBJ2-4; D ambiguous. Germline V lookup: CDR1 MDHEN, CDR2 SYDVKM. V gave up 6 bases and J gave up 0 bases, with 9 bases separating them. The CDR3 contains 14 residues. CDR3 DNA: TGTGCCAGCAGCCCCGGAGTAGCCAAAAACATTCAGTACTTC. Its protein is CASSPGVAKNIQYF.

The gene calls are TRBV2 and TRBJ2-4, with 9 bases aligning to TRBD1. Per the germline V gene, CDR1 is SNHLY and CDR2 is FYNNEI. The CDR3 extends over 17 amino acids. V was pared by 7 bases and J by 3 bases, with 13 bases of the junction left unmatched. In nucleotides, the CDR3 is TGTGCCAGCACCGTTACAGGACAGGGGTATGACAAAAACATTCAGTACTTC. Translated: CASTVTGQGYDKNIQYF.

The V call is TRBV15, the J call TRBJ2-5, with a weak D call TRBD1 (6 bases). The V end was cut by 5 bases, the J end by 4 bases, with 14 bases between. This CDR3 region has 14 residues. In germline, CDR1 is LNHNV, CDR2 YYDKDF (reference sequence). The CDR3 spells CATSSLGAPETQYF. CDR3 bases: TGTGCCACCAGCTCACTGGGGGCTCCAGAGACCCAGTACTTC.

This rearrangement joins TRBV4-3 to TRBJ2-3, with a weak D call TRBD1 (6 bases). V was cut by 5 bases and J by 5 bases, with 17 bases left in between. This CDR3 is built from 15 residues. CDR1 LGHNA and CDR2 YSLEER come from the germline V gene. For the CDR3, the DNA is TGCGCCAGCAGCTCCCATTACAGGGAAGGAGATACGCAGTATTTT. Translating it yields CASSSHYREGDTQYF.

The rearrangement joins TRBV9 to TRBJ1-1, with D maybe TRBD1 (6 bases). V was pared by 3 bases and J by 1 base, with 13 bases between. In germline, CDR1 is SGDLS, CDR2 YYNGEE. This CDR3 region has 15 residues. CDR3 sequence reads: CASSARDIQNTEAFF. The CDR3 DNA is TGTGCCAGCAGCGCCCGGGACATCCAGAACACTGAAGCTTTCTTT.

This chain connects TRBV27 to TRBJ1-5; D is unclear. Germline CDR1 MNHEY, CDR2 SMNVEV (reference sequence). The CDR3 is made up of 13 amino acids. V lost 4 bases to trimming and J lost 7 bases, with 11 bases between them. The CDR3 loop is CASSSLWSQPQHF. Here the CDR3 DNA reads TGTGCCAGCAGTTCCCTTTGGAGCCAGCCCCAGCATTTT.

The chain couples TRBV14 to TRBJ1-6, with 9 bases lining up with TRBD1. J was trimmed by 8 bases and V by 6 bases; bases with no gene match: 2. CDR3 length: 13 residues. Germline V gene data show CDR1 as SGHDN and CDR2 as FVKESK. The CDR3 protein is CASRGQGHSPLHF. The CDR3 coding sequence is TGTGCCAGCAGGGGACAGGGCCATTCACCCCTCCACTTT. Looking up the rest from reference TRBV14 and TRBJ1-6 gives the full variable domain: EAGVTQFPSHSVIEKGQTVTLRCDPISGHDNLYWYRRVMGKEIKFLLHFVKESKQDESGMPNNRFLAERTGGTYSTLKVQPAELEDSGVYFCASRGQGHSPLHFGNGTRLTVT.

V usage is TRBV11-2 and J usage is TRBJ2-7; 9 bases fit TRBD1. Germline V lookup: CDR1 SGHAT, CDR2 FQNNGV. V was clipped by 6 bases and J by 3 bases; unmatched bases: 9. The CDR3 length is 15 residues. The CDR3 here is CASSREGQGFYEQYF. In nucleotides, the CDR3 is TGTGCCAGCAGTCGAGAGGGACAGGGCTTCTACGAGCAGTACTTC.

This clone was detected a few times. The chain joins TRBV9 to TRBJ1-6; D remains ambiguous. V lost 0 bases to trimming and J lost 7 bases, with 8 bases between them. Germline assignment: CDR1 SGDLS and CDR2 YYNGEE. The CDR3 runs to 14 residues. CDR3 coding DNA: TGTGCCAGCAGCGTAGCTGTGGAGAATTCACCCCTCCACTTT. It specifies CASSVAVENSPLHF.